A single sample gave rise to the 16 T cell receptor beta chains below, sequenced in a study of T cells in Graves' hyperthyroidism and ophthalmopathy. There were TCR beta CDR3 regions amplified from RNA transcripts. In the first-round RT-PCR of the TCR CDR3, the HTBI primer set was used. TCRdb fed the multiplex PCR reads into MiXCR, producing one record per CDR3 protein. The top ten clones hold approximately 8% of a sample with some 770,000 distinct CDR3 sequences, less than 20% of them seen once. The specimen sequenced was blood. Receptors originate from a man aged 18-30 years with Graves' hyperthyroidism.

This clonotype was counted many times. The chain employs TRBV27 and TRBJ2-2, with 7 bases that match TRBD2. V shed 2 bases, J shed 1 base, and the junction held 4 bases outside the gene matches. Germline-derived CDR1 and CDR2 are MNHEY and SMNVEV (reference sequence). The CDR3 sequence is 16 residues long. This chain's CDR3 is CASSLIGGMNTGELFF. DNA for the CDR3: TGTGCCAGCAGTTTAATCGGGGGGATGAACACCGGGGAGCTGTTTTTT.

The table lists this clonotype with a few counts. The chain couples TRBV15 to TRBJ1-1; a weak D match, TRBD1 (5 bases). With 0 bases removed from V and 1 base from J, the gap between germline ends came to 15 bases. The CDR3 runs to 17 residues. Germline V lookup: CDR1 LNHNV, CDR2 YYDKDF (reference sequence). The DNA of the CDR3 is TGTGCCACCAGCAGAGATACAGGACTCCTTGGGAACACTGAAGCTTTCTTT. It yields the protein CATSRDTGLLGNTEAFF.

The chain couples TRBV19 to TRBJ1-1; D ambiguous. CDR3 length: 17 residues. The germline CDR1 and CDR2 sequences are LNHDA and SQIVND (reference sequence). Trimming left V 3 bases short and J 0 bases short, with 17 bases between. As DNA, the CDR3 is TGTGCCAGTAGTATGACCCTCAGGAGGCACCTGAACACTGAAGCTTTCTTT. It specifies CASSMTLRRHLNTEAFF.

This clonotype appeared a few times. CDR3 nucleotide sequence: TGCAGTGCTTCTTTAGGGCAGCTGAACACTGAAGCTTTCTTT. Translating gives CSASLGQLNTEAFF. The V and J genes are TRBV20-1 and TRBJ1-1; D is ambiguous. CDR1 DFQATT and CDR2 SNEGSKA come from the germline V gene (reference sequence). Trimming removed 5 bases at V and 0 bases at J, with 13 bases between. The CDR3 is made up of 14 amino acids.

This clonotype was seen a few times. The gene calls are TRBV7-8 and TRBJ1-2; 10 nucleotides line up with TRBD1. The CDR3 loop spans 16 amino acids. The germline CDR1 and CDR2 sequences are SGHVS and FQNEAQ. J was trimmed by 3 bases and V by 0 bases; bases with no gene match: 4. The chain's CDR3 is CASSLARDRGDYGYTF. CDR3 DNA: TGTGCCAGCAGCTTAGCTCGGGACAGGGGTGACTATGGCTACACCTTC.

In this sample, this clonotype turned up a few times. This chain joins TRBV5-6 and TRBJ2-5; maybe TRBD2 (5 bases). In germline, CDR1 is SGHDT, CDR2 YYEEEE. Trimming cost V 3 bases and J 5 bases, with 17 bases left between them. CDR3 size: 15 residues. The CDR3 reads CASSSGVGVGETQYF. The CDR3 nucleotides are TGTGCCAGCAGCTCCGGGGTTGGGGTCGGGGAGACCCAGTACTTC.

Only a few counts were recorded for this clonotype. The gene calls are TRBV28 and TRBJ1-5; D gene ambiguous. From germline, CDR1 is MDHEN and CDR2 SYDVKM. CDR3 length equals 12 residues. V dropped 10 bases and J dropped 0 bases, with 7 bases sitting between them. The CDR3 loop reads CATTYSNQPQHF. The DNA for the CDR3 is TGTGCCACAACCTATAGCAATCAGCCCCAGCATTTT. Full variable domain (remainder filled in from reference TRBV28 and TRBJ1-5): DVKVTQSSRYLVKRTGEKVFLECVQDMDHENMFWYRQDPGLGLRLIYFSYDVKMKEKGDIPEGYSVSREKKERFSLILESASTNQTSMYLCATTYSNQPQHFGDGTRLSIL.

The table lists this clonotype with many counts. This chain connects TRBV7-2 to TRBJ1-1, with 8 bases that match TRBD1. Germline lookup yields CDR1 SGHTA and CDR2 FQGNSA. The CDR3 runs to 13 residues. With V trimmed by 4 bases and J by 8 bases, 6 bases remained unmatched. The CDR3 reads CASSSPGQAEAFF. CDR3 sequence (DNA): TGTGCCAGCAGCTCGCCGGGACAGGCCGAAGCTTTCTTT.

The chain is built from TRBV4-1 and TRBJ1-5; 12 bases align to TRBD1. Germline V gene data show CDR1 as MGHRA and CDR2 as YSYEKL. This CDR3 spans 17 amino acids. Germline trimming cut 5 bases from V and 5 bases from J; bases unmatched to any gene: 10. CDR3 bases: TGCGCCAGCAGCTTCCATTGGGACAGGGGGCGCGATCAGCCCCAGCATTTT. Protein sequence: CASSFHWDRGRDQPQHF.

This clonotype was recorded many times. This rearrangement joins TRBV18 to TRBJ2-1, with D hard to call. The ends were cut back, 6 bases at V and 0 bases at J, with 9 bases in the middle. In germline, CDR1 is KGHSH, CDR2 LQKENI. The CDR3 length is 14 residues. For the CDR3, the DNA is TGTGCCAGCTCCCCTGTTCGCTCCTACAATGAGCAGTTCTTC. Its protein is CASSPVRSYNEQFF.

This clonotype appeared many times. The DNA for the CDR3 is TGTGCCAGCTCACCAACAGTCGGGAACACTGAAGCTTTCTTT. Amino acid sequence: CASSPTVGNTEAFF. The chain combines TRBV18 with TRBJ1-1; D is ambiguous. The CDR3 covers 14 residues. The germline V gene has CDR1 KGHSH and CDR2 LQKENI. Between the trimmed V and J ends, which lost 2 bases and 1 base, there was a span of 8 bases. Looking up the rest from reference TRBV18 and TRBJ1-1 gives the full variable domain: NAGVMQNPRHLVRRRGQEARLRCSPMKGHSHVYWYRQLPEEGLKFMVYLQKENIIDESGMPKERFSAEFPKEGPSILRIQQVVRGDSAAYFCASSPTVGNTEAFFGQGTRLTVV.

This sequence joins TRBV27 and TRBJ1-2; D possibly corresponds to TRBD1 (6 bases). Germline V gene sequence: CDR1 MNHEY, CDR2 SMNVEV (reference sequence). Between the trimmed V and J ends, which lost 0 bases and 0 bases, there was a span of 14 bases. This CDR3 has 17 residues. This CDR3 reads CASSLSIRTVTNYGYTF. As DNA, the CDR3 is TGTGCCAGCAGTTTATCGATCCGGACAGTAACTAACTATGGCTACACCTTC.

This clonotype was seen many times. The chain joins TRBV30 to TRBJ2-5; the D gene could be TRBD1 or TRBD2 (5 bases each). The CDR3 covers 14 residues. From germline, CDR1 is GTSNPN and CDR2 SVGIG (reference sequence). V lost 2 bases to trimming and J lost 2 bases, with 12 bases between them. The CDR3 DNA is TGTGCCTGGAGTAGCACGGGGCTACAAGAGACCCAGTACTTC. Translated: CAWSSTGLQETQYF. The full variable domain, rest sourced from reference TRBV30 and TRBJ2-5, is SQTIHQWPATLVQPVGSPLSLECTVEGTSNPNLYWYRQAAGRGLQLLFYSVGIGQISSEVPQNLSASRPQDRQFILSSKKLLLSDSGFYLCAWSSTGLQETQYFGPGTRLLVL.

CDR3 DNA sequence: TGTGCCAGTAGTATCGGACTAGCGGGAGTCAATGAGCAGTTCTTC. Translating it yields CASSIGLAGVNEQFF. The chain has TRBV19 and TRBJ2-1; TRBD2 agrees at 13 bases. This CDR3 is 15 amino acids long. Per the germline V gene, CDR1 is LNHDA and CDR2 is SQIVND (reference sequence). V lost 3 bases, J lost 6 bases, and 2 bases stayed unmatched.

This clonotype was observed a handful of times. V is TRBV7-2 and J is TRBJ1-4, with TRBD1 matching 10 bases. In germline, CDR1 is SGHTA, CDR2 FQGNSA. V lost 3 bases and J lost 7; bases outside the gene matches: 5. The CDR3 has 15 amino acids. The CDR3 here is CASSLRDRGFEKLFF. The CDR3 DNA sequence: TGTGCCAGCAGCTTGAGGGACAGGGGATTTGAAAAACTGTTTTTT.

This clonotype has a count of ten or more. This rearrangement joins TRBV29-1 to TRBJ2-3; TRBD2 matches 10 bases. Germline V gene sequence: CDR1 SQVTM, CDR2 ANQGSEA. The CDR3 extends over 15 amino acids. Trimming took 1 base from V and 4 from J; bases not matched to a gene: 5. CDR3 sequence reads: CSVEGSGRSADTQYF. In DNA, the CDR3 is TGCAGCGTTGAAGGTAGCGGGAGGTCAGCAGATACGCAGTATTTT.